One and the same sample provided the 8 T cell receptor beta chains below, sequenced in a study of glioma-infiltrating T cells. Using RNA template, CDR3s of TCR alpha and beta were amplified with iRepertoire arm-PCR. TCRdb redid the calling of the multiplex PCR reads with MiXCR, one entry per CDR3 protein. The top ten hold around 6.3% of the sample, which has some 40,000 distinct CDR3 sequences, 20% to 25% seen once. The sequenced sample was glioma tissue, nonneoplastic brain tissue, or PBMCs (not recorded which). The receptors were gathered from a human donor with low-grade glioma or glioblastoma, undergoing nonglioma brain surgery, or in good health (not recorded which).

The V and J genes are TRBV27 and TRBJ2-7, with D possibly being TRBD2 (6 bases). V gave up 5 bases and J gave up 2 bases, with 16 bases separating them. The length of the CDR3 is 15 residues. The germline CDR1 and CDR2 sequences are MNHEY and SMNVEV (reference sequence). The CDR3 DNA reads TGTGCCAGCAGTCGGGGTGGGCGGGGAACCTACGAGCAGTACTTC. It yields the protein CASSRGGRGTYEQYF.

This clonotype has a count of ten or more. The chain links TRBV15 to TRBJ1-4, with 10 bases aligning to TRBD1. Germline V gives CDR1 LNHNV, CDR2 YYDKDF (reference sequence). Trimming at V came to 10 bases and at J to 15 bases, leaving 11 bases not matched to a gene. This CDR3 contains 12 residues. CDR3 region: CASTRDRGIMFF. The CDR3 region has the DNA TGTGCCAGTACCCGGGACAGGGGAATCATGTTTTTT.

This clonotype turned up a few times. The gene calls are TRBV5-1 and TRBJ2-1; D is possibly TRBD1 (6 bases). The length of the CDR3 is 20 residues. CDR1 is SGHRS and CDR2 is YFSETQ in the germline V gene. Trimming took 0 bases from V and 1 from J, leaving 23 bases between them. In DNA, the CDR3 is TGCGCCAGCAGCTTGGAGGGGGAGCTCCCTATGCCGGGTTCCTACAATGAGCAGTTCTTC. Translating it yields CASSLEGELPMPGSYNEQFF. Combining the CDR3 with reference TRBV5-1 and TRBJ2-1 gives the whole variable domain KAGVTQTPRYLIKTRGQQVTLSCSPISGHRSVSWYQQTPGQGLQFLFEYFSETQRNKGNFPGRFSGRQFSNSRSEMNVSTLELGDSALYLCASSLEGELPMPGSYNEQFFGPGTRLTVL.

Turning to this clonotype: Given a much more abundant clone one base away, this may be a read error. CDR3 loop: CASSLIMTSQETQYF. DNA for the CDR3: TGTGCCAGCAGCCTTATTATGACAAGCCAAGAGACCCAGTACTTC. This sequence joins TRBV11-2 and TRBJ2-5; no clear D gene. CDR1 is SGHAT and CDR2 is FQNNGV in the germline V gene. With 5 bases removed from V and 1 base from J, the gap between germline ends came to 14 bases. This CDR3 spans 15 amino acids.

The chain carries TRBV27 and TRBJ1-1; D remains ambiguous. Germline CDR1 MNHEY, CDR2 SMNVEV (reference sequence). V lost 7 bases and J 5 bases, leaving 8 bases between the germline ends. The CDR3 runs to 11 residues. The CDR3 DNA sequence: TGTGCCAGCATTGGCAGGACTGAAGCTTTCTTT. Translated, it gives CASIGRTEAFF.

This clonotype was counted many times. The chain recombines TRBV4-1 with TRBJ1-6, with unresolved D. Germline CDR1 is MGHRA and CDR2 is YSYEKL. The CDR3 runs 15 residues. With 2 bases removed from V and 7 bases from J, the gap between germline ends came to 12 bases. The CDR3 sequence: CASSQPGPGNSPLHF. The CDR3 DNA sequence: TGCGCCAGCAGCCAACCCGGGCCGGGCAATTCACCCCTCCACTTT.

This clonotype was picked up many times. V is TRBV7-9 and J is TRBJ2-5; possibly TRBD1 for D (6 bases). The CDR3 runs to 15 residues. Trimming pared 0 bases from V and 5 bases from J, leaving 13 bases between. The V gene's germline CDR1 is SEHNR and CDR2 FQNEAQ (reference sequence). The CDR3 is CASSLAARRGETQYF. For the CDR3, the DNA is TGTGCCAGCAGCTTAGCGGCTAGAAGGGGGGAGACCCAGTACTTC.

With regard to this clonotype: This may be a read error: a much more frequent sequence differs by one nucleotide. This chain connects TRBV2 to TRBJ2-7; 8 nucleotides agree with TRBD1. Trimming at V came to 5 bases and at J to 5 bases, leaving 11 bases not matched to a gene. CDR1 is SNHLY and CDR2 is FYNNEI in the germline V gene. This CDR3 spans 15 amino acids. This chain's CDR3 is CASSSQRTGTDEQYF. CDR3 DNA sequence: TGTGCCAGCAGTTCTCAGAGGACAGGGACAGACGAGCAGTACTTC.